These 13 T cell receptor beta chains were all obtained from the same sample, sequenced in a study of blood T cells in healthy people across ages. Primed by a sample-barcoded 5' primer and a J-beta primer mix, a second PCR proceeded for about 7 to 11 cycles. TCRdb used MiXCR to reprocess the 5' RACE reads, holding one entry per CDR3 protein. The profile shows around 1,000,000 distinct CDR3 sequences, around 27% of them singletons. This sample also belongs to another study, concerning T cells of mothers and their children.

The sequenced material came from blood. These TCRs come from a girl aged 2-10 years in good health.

The CDR3 reads CAYSWGTGELFF. In DNA form, the CDR3 reads TGTGCTTATTCATGGGGTACCGGGGAGCTGTTTTTT. The chain couples TRBV6-1 to TRBJ2-2; the D is unclear. In germline, CDR1 is MNHNS, CDR2 SASEGT. This CDR3 region has 12 residues.

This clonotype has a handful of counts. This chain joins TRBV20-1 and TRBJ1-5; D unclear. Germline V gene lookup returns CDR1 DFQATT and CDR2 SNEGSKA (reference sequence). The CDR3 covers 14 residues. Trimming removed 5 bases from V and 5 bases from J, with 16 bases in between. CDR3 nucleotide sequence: TGCAGTGCTCCCTCGGAGACTGAATATCAGCCCCAGCATTTT. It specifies CSAPSETEYQPQHF.

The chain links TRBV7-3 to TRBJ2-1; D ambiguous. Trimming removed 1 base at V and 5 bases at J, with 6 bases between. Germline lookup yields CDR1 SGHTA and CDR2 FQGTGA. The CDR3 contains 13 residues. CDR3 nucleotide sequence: TGTGCCAGCAGCTTAAGTGTTCACAATGAGCAGTTCTTC. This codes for CASSLSVHNEQFF.

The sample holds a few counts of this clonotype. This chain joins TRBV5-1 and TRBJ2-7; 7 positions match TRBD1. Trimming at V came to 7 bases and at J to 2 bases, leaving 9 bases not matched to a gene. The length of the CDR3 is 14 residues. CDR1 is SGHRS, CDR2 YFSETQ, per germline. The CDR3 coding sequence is TGCGCCAGCGGCCAGACAGGGACCCCCTACGAGCAGTACTTC. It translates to CASGQTGTPYEQYF.

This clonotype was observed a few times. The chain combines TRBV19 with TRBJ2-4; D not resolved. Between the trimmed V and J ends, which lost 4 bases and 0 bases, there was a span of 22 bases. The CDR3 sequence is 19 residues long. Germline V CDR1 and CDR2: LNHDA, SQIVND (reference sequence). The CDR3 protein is CASSNLEGSVLSAKNIQYF. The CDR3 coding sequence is TGTGCCAGTAGTAACTTGGAAGGGTCTGTCCTTTCAGCCAAAAACATTCAGTACTTC.

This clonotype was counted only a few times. In DNA, the CDR3 is TGCAGTGCTACTAGCGGGAGCGGAACAGATACGCAGTATTTT. This gives the protein CSATSGSGTDTQYF. V and J are TRBV20-1 and TRBJ2-3; 10 bases align to TRBD2. This CDR3 contains 14 residues. Germline V gene sequence: CDR1 DFQATT, CDR2 SNEGSKA (reference sequence). The junction had 4 bases not matched to a gene; V was cut back by 4 bases and J by 3 bases.

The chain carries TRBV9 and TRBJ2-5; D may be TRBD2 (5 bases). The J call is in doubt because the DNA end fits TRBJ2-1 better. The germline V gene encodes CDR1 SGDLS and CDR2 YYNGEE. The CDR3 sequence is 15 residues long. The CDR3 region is CASSSGSSYGNEQFF. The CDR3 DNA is TGTGCCAGCAGCTCGGGGTCTAGTTACGGGAATGAGCAGTTCTTC.

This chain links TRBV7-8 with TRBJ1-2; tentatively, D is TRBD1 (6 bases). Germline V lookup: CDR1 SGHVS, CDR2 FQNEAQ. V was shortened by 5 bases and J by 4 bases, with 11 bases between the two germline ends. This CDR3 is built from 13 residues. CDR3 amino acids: CASSTEGGYGYTF. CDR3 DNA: TGTGCCAGCAGCACCGAGGGGGGCTATGGCTACACCTTC.

CDR3 bases: TGTGCCAGCGGTCCGGCAGGGGGCATGAACACTGAAGCTTTCTTT. Translation gives CASGPAGGMNTEAFF. The chain has TRBV2 and TRBJ1-1; 8 bases match TRBD1. In germline, CDR1 is SNHLY, CDR2 FYNNEI. The CDR3 totals 15 residues. J was trimmed by 0 bases and V by 8 bases; bases with no gene match: 8.

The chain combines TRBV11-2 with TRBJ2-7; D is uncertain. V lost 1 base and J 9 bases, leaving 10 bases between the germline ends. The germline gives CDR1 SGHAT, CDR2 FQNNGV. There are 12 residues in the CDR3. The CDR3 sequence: CASSLGWARQYF. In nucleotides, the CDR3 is TGTGCCAGCAGCTTAGGATGGGCGCGGCAGTACTTC.

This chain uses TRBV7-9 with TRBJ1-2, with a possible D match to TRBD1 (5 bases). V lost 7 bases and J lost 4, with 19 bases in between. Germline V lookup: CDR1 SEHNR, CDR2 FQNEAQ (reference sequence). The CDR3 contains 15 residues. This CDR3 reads CASNLAPGLSYGYTF. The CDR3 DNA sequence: TGTGCCAGCAACCTAGCACCGGGACTCAGCTATGGCTACACCTTC.

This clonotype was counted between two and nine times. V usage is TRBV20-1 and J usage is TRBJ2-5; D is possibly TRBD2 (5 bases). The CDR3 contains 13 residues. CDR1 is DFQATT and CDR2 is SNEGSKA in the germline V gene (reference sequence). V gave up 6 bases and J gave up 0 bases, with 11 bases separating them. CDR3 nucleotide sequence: TGCAGTGCCCTTGTCGGGAACCAAGAGACCCAGTACTTC. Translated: CSALVGNQETQYF.

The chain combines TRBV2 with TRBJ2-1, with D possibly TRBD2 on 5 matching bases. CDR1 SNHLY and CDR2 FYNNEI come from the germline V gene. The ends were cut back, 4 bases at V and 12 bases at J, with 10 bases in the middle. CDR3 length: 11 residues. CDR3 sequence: CASSALARQFF. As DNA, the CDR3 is TGTGCCAGCAGTGCCCTAGCCCGGCAGTTCTTC.